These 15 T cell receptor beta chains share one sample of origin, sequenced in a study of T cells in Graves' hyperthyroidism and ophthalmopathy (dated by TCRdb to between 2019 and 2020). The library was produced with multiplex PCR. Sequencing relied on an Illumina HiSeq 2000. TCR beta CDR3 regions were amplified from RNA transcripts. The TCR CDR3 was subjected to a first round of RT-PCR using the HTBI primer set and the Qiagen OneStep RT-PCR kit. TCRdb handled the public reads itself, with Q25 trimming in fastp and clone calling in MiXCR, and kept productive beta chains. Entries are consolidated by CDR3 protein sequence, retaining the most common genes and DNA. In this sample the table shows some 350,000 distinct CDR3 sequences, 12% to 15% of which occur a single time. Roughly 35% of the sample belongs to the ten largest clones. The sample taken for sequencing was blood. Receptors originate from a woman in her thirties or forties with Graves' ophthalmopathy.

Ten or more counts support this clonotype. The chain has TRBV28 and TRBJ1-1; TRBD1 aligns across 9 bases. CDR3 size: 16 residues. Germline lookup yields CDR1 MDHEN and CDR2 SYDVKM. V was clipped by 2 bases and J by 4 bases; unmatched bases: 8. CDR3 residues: CASSLPPPDRGTEAFF. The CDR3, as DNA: TGTGCCAGCAGTTTACCGCCCCCGGACAGGGGCACTGAAGCTTTCTTT.

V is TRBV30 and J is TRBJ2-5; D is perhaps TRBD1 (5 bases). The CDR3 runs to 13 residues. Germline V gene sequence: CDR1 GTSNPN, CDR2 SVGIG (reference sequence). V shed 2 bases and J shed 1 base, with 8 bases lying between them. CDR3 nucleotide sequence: TGTGCCTGGAGTATAGGGGCCCAAGAGACCCAGTACTTC. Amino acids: CAWSIGAQETQYF.

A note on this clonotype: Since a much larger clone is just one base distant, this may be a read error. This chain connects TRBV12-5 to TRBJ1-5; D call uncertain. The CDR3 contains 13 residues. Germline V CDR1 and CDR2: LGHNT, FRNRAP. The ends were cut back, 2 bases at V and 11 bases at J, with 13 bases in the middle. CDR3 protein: CASGLTFGGAQHF. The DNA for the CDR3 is TGTGCTAGTGGTTTGACCTTTGGAGGTGCCCAGCATTTT.

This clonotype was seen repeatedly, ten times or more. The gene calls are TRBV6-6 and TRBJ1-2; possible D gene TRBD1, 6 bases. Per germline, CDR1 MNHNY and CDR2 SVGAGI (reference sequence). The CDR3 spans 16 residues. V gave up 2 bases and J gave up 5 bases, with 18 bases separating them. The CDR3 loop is CASSYGGGRSPYGYTF. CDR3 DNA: TGTGCCAGCAGTTACGGGGGGGGGCGATCTCCTTATGGCTACACCTTC.

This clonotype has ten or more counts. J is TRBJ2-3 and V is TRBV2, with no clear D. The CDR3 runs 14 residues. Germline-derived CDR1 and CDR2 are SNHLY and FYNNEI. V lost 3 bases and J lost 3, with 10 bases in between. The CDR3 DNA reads TGTGCCAGCAGTGACCAGAGCAGGACAGATACGCAGTATTTT. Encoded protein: CASSDQSRTDTQYF.

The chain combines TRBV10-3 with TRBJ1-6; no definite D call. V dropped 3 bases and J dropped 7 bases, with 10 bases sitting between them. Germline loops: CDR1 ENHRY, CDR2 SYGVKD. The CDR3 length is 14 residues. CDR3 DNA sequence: TGTGCCATCAGTGACAGCAGGTCCAATTCACCCCTCCACTTT. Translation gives CAISDSRSNSPLHF.

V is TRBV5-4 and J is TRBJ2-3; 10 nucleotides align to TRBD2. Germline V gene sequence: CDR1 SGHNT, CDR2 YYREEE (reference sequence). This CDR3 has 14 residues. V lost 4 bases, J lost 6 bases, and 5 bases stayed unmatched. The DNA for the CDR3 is TGTGCCAGCAGCAGCGGGGGGGATCGGGATACGCAGTATTTT. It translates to CASSSGGDRDTQYF. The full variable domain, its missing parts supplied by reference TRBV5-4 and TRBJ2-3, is ETGVTQSPTHLIKTRGQQVTLRCSSQSGHNTVSWYQQALGQGPQFIFQYYREEENGRGNFPPRFSGLQFPNYSSELNVNALELDDSALYLCASSSGGDRDTQYFGPGTRLTVL.

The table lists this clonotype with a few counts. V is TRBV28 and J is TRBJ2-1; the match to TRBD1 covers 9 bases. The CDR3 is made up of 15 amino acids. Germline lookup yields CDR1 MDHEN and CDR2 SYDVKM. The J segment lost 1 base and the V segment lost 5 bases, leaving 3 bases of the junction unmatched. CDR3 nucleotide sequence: TGTGCCAGCAGTACAGGGGGCATTTCCTACAATGAGCAGTTCTTC. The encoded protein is CASSTGGISYNEQFF.

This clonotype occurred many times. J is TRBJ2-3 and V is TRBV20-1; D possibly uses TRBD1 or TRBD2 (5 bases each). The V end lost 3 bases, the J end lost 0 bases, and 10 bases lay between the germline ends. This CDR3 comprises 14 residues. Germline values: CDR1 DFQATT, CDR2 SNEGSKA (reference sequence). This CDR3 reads CSARGVFSTDTQYF. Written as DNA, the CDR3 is TGCAGTGCTAGGGGGGTTTTTAGCACAGATACGCAGTATTTT.

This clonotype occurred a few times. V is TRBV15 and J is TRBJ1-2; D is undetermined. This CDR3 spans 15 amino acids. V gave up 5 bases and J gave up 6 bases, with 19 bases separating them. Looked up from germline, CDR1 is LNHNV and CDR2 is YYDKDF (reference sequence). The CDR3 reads CATSAGRGPRHGYTF. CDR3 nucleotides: TGTGCCACCAGCGCCGGGCGCGGGCCCCGTCATGGCTACACCTTC.

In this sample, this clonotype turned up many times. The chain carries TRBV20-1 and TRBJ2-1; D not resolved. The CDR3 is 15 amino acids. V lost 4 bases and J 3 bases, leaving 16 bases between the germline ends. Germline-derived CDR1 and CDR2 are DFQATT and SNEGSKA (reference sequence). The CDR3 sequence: CSAIWRSSLYNEQFF. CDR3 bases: TGCAGTGCTATCTGGCGGAGCTCCCTCTACAATGAGCAGTTCTTC.

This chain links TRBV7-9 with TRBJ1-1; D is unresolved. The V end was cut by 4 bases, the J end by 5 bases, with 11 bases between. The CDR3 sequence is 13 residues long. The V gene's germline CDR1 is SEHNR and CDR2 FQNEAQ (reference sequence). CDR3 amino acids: CASSSWSGTEAFF. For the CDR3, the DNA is TGTGCCAGCAGCTCCTGGAGCGGGACTGAAGCTTTCTTT.

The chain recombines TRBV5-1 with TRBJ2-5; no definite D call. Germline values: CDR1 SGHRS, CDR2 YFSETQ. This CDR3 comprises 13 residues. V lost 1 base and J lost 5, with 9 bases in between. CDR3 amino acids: CASSLPPLETQYF. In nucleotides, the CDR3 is TGCGCCAGCAGCTTGCCCCCTTTGGAGACCCAGTACTTC.

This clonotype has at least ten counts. CDR3 DNA sequence: TGTGCCAGCAGTCATGGGACAGGGTTTGGCTACGAGCAGTACTTC. Protein product: CASSHGTGFGYEQYF. The chain recombines TRBV27 with TRBJ2-7; 9 bases map to TRBD1. The V segment lost 5 bases and the J segment 3 bases; nucleotides outside the gene matches: 8. The CDR3 totals 15 residues. Germline CDR1 and CDR2: MNHEY and SMNVEV (reference sequence).

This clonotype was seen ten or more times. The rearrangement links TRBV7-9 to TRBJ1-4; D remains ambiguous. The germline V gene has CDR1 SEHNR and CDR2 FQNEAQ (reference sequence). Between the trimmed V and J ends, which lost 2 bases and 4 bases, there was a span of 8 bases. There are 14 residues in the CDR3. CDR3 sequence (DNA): TGTGCCAGCAGCTTATATAGCGATAATGAAAAACTGTTTTTT. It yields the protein CASSLYSDNEKLFF.